Below are 21 T cell receptor beta chains sequenced from a single sample in a study of CD8+ T cells in alopecia areata. CD4, CD8alpha, NKG2D, NKG2ACE and other markers were used to sort pooled cutaneous lymph node cells. RNA was extracted and reverse transcribed into cDNA as the sequencing template. Some clones are missing from TCRdb's copy, which holds only in-frame ones; the method was immunoSEQ multiplex PCR. The sample includes 270,000 or so clones, none of them occurring once. Specimen: CD4+ T cells sorted from a lymph node. These receptors all come from a C3H/HeJ mouse with alopecia areata. MHC haplotype: H2-k.

This clone was seen ten or more times. Each gene name is a mouse one. The CDR3 sequence: CASSERGLYEQYF. CDR3 DNA (partial): TGTGCCAGCAGTGAGAGGGGGCTCTAT. The J gene is TRBJ2-7, the V gene TRBV13-3; tentatively, D is TRBD1 (7 bases). The read terminates 4 residues ahead of where the CDR3 ends, so the germline J gene completes it. The CDR3 extends over 13 amino acids. V lost 2 bases to trimming and J lost 3 bases, with 9 bases between them. CDR1 is NNHDY, CDR2 SYVADS, per germline.

This clone was recorded a few times. Germline and genes here are mouse. The CDR3 goes on 4 residues after the read ends, and that part is filled in from the germline J gene. The chain employs TRBV5 and TRBJ2-7, with TRBD2 identical over 8 bases. This CDR3 contains 17 residues. V trimming: 4 bases; J trimming: 0 bases; junction bases outside the gene matches: 11. Germline V CDR1 and CDR2: LGHNA, YNLKQL (reference sequence). CDR3 DNA (partial): TGTGCCAGCAGCCCTTCCAATGGGGGGGGGAGCTCCTAT. Translating gives CASSPSNGGGSSY. The whole CDR3 sequence is CASSPSNGGGSSYEQYF.

This clone was counted a few times. Genes here carry mouse names. Read coverage stops 4 residues before the CDR3 terminus; the germline J gene supplies the remainder. The chain joins TRBV31 to TRBJ2-3, with 12 bases matching TRBD2. The V gene end was trimmed by 0 bases and the J gene end by 2 bases; junction bases not matched to a gene: 0. The CDR3 has 15 residues. Per germline, CDR1 GKSSPN and CDR2 SITVG. The CDR3 reads CAWSLTGGAAETLYF. The sequenced part of the CDR3 DNA is TGTGCCTGGAGTCTGACTGGGGGGGCTGCAGAA.

This clone was seen more than once but under ten times. Any gene name here is a mouse gene name. The CDR3 end is not reached by the read, which stops 4 residues before it; the germline J gene fills it in. V and J are TRBV13-1 and TRBJ2-5; TRBD2 agrees at 11 bases. Germline-derived CDR1 and CDR2 are NSHNY and SYGAGN. This CDR3 has 15 residues. This CDR3 is CASSGRDWGKDTQYF. The sequenced CDR3 bases are TGTGCCAGCAGTGGTCGGGACTGGGGGAAAGAC.

This clone was seen at least ten times. Gene names and germline refer to mouse. The chain's CDR3 is CTCSAATGDSDYTF. The sequenced CDR3 bases are TGCACCTGCAGTGCAGCGACAGGGGACTCC. The V gene is TRBV1, the J gene TRBJ1-2; 8 nucleotides match TRBD1. The read ends 4 residues early relative to the CDR3; the germline J gene fills the gap. The V and J ends lost 1 base and 3 bases, in that order; junction bases with no gene match: 1. There are 14 residues in the CDR3. Per the germline V gene, CDR1 is NSQYPW and CDR2 is LRSPGD (reference sequence).

This clone was seen only a few times. Germline and genes: mouse. Read sequence stops 4 residues before the CDR3 end, and the germline J gene provides the missing end. The chain joins TRBV13-2 to TRBJ2-2; tentative D call: TRBD1 (6 bases). Germline values: CDR1 NNHNN, CDR2 SYGAGS (reference sequence). CDR3 length equals 13 residues. The V end was cut by 5 bases, the J end by 4 bases, with 9 bases between. The covered CDR3 bases are TGTGCCAGCGGAACAGGGTTCACCGGG. It encodes CASGTGFTG. The full CDR3 protein reads CASGTGFTGQLYF.

With regard to this clone: Genes here carry mouse names. From the germline J gene comes the end of the CDR3, since the read stops 4 residues before it. The chain has TRBV19 and TRBJ2-3; no firm D call. The germline gives CDR1 FNHDT, CDR2 SITEND (reference sequence). The CDR3 is 13 residues long. The V end lost 6 bases, the J end lost 0 bases, and 8 bases lay between the germline ends. CDR3 DNA (partial): TGTGCCAGCAAGGAGGGTAGTGCAGAA. Protein: CASKEGSAE. The entire CDR3 protein reads CASKEGSAETLYF.

The sample holds a few counts of this clone. Gene names denote mouse genes. The read terminates 4 residues ahead of where the CDR3 ends, so the germline J gene completes it. The sample carries other DNA sequences with the same CDR3. The chain joins TRBV5 to TRBJ2-1; weak D call: TRBD1 (6 bases). Germline values: CDR1 LGHNA, CDR2 YNLKQL (reference sequence). This CDR3 spans 13 amino acids. Between the trimmed V and J ends, which lost 0 bases and 6 bases, there was a span of 6 bases. The DNA read from the CDR3 is TGTGCCAGCAGCCAAGACAGGGGTGCT. Translation: CASSQDRGA. The entire CDR3 protein reads CASSQDRGAEQFF.

This clone was counted only a few times. Genes here carry mouse names. The read ends 4 residues shy of where the CDR3 ends; the end is completed using the germline J gene. The chain has TRBV5 and TRBJ2-5; 9 bases map to TRBD1. This CDR3 is built from 14 residues. Germline CDR1 reads LGHNA; CDR2 reads YNLKQL (reference sequence). The CDR3 DNA, read in part, is TGTGCCAGCAGCCACCGGGACAGGGAAGAC. Protein sequence: CASSHRDRED. The CDR3 in full is CASSHRDREDTQYF.

Notes on this clone: Genes here carry mouse names. The CDR3 extends 4 residues past the end of the read, so its final part is completed from the germline J gene. The chain recombines TRBV14 with TRBJ2-4, with 7 bases aligning to TRBD1. V lost 5 bases, J lost 2 bases, and 8 bases stayed unmatched. CDR1 is SGHDT, CDR2 FRDEAV, per germline. The CDR3 is 15 residues long. This CDR3 reads CASSPGTAIQNTLYF. The DNA read from the CDR3 is TGTGCCAGCAGCCCCGGGACAGCAATTCAAAAC.

Worth noting for this clone: The gene names given are mouse names. CDR3 bases read: TGTGCCAGCACGACAGGAAACTATGCT. This codes for CASTTGNYA. The whole CDR3 sequence reads CASTTGNYAEQFF. The chain has TRBV13-3 and TRBJ2-1; tentatively, D is TRBD1 (6 bases). The read finishes 4 residues shy of the CDR3 end, and the germline J gene is used to complete it. The germline CDR1 and CDR2 sequences are NNHDY and SYVADS. V was trimmed by 6 bases and J by 1 base, leaving 8 bases between them. CDR3 length: 13 amino acids.

To note about this clone: Genes and germline come from the mouse. The CDR3 end is not reached by the read, which stops 4 residues before it; the germline J gene fills it in. Other DNA sequences in the same sample also yield this CDR3. The chain carries TRBV13-1 and TRBJ2-2; 9 bases map to TRBD2. Germline V gene sequence: CDR1 NSHNY, CDR2 SYGAGN. V dropped 3 bases and J dropped 0; count of bases not matched to a gene: 3. The length of the CDR3 is 16 residues. The part of the CDR3 DNA that was read is TGTGCCAGCAGTGGACCTGGGGGGGCAAACACCGGG. Encoded protein: CASSGPGGANTG. The entire CDR3 is CASSGPGGANTGQLYF.

Comments on this clone: Mouse names are used for the genes. The CDR3 extends 4 residues past the end of the read, so its final part is completed from the germline J gene. The rearrangement joins TRBV5 to TRBJ2-3; D possibly corresponds to TRBD1 (6 bases). The CDR3 runs to 16 residues. Trimming took 5 bases from V and 0 from J, leaving 15 bases between them. In germline, CDR1 is LGHNA, CDR2 YNLKQL (reference sequence). The CDR3 bases that were read are TGTGCCAGCAGCGTCCGGACAGTATCTAGTGCAGAA. Its translation: CASSVRTVSSAE. In full, the CDR3 is CASSVRTVSSAETLYF.

A few counts support this clone. Gene names are the mouse ones. Read data end 4 residues before the CDR3 end; the end is taken from the germline J gene. The J gene is TRBJ2-2, the V gene TRBV19; 10 bases are shared with TRBD2. CDR1 and CDR2 from the germline V gene are FNHDT and SITEND (reference sequence). CDR3 length: 16 amino acids. The V and J ends lost 5 bases and 4 bases, in that order; junction bases with no gene match: 8. CDR3 in amino acids: CASSPLGGRPTGQLYF. The CDR3 DNA, read in part, is TGTGCCAGCAGCCCCCTGGGGGGGCGCCCCACCGGG.

This clone turned up a few times. Gene names and germline refer to mouse. The CDR3 extends 4 residues past the end of the read, so its final part is completed from the germline J gene. The chain combines TRBV1 with TRBJ2-3; 10 bases map to TRBD2. With 1 base clipped from V and 0 bases from J, the junction kept 4 bases outside the gene matches. Germline values: CDR1 NSQYPW, CDR2 LRSPGD (reference sequence). This CDR3 has 17 residues. Incomplete CDR3 DNA: TGCACCTGCAGTGCAGCGGGACTGGGGACTAGTGCAGAA. Amino acid sequence: CTCSAAGLGTSAE. The whole CDR3 sequence is CTCSAAGLGTSAETLYF.

Comment on this clone: Germline and genes: mouse. The read halts 4 residues ahead of the CDR3 end, with the missing end drawn from the germline J gene. The chain combines TRBV19 with TRBJ2-1; 7 bases are shared with TRBD1. Germline values: CDR1 FNHDT, CDR2 SITEND (reference sequence). Trimming took 2 bases from V and 4 from J; bases not matched to a gene: 3. CDR3 length: 14 amino acids. CDR3 residues: CASSIWGQYAEQFF. CDR3 DNA (partial): TGTGCCAGCAGTATTTGGGGACAGTATGCT.

This clone has more than one count but fewer than ten. The germline and genes are mouse ones. Sequencing ends 4 residues short of the CDR3 end; the germline J gene provides the rest. Other DNA sequences from this sample encode an identical CDR3 as well. V is TRBV5 and J is TRBJ2-2; D is uncertain. Germline V gives CDR1 LGHNA, CDR2 YNLKQL (reference sequence). V was trimmed by 0 bases and J by 3 bases, leaving 8 bases between them. CDR3 length: 15 amino acids. The CDR3 here is CASSQDDRDTGQLYF. The part of the CDR3 DNA that was read is TGTGCCAGCAGCCAAGACGATAGGGACACCGGG.

This clone has just a few counts. Each gene name is a mouse one. The missing CDR3 end, 4 residues past where the read stops, is filled in from the germline J gene. This rearrangement joins TRBV13-3 to TRBJ2-7, with 8 bases aligning to TRBD2. The CDR3 totals 13 residues. The V gene's germline CDR1 is NNHDY and CDR2 SYVADS. The CDR3: CASSDGWGDEQYF. CDR3 DNA (partial): TGTGCCAGCAGTGATGGCTGGGGGGAT.

With regard to this clone: Here the gene names and germline are mouse. The CDR3 end lies 4 residues beyond the end of the read and is filled in from the germline J gene. The gene calls are TRBV31 and TRBJ2-4; 7 nucleotides line up with TRBD2. This CDR3 is 13 amino acids long. Germline V gene sequence: CDR1 GKSSPN, CDR2 SITVG. V lost 4 bases and J lost 3; bases outside the gene matches: 4. The CDR3 loop is CAWKVWGQNTLYF. CDR3 DNA (partial): TGTGCCTGGAAGGTCTGGGGGCAAAAC.

This clone was seen only a few times. Gene labels here are mouse ones. The read ends 4 residues before the CDR3 terminus; that terminus is restored from the germline J gene. This sequence joins TRBV13-3 and TRBJ2-1; 12 bases are a match to TRBD1. From germline, CDR1 is NNHDY and CDR2 SYVADS. The CDR3 has 13 residues. The CDR3 reads CASSRDRGPEQFF. The CDR3 bases that were read are TGTGCCAGCAGTAGGGACAGGGGGCCT.

Concerning this clone: Mouse gene names apply. CDR3 bases read: TGTGCTAGCAGTAGAGACCAGGGGGACACCGGG. Amino acid sequence: CASSRDQGDTG. The complete CDR3 reads CASSRDQGDTGQLYF. The chain couples TRBV17 to TRBJ2-2; 7 bases fit TRBD1. Read data end 4 residues before the CDR3 end; the end is taken from the germline J gene. CDR1 and CDR2 from the germline V gene are MNHDT and YYDKIL. The CDR3 covers 15 residues. Germline trimming cut 0 bases from V and 3 bases from J; bases unmatched to any gene: 1.